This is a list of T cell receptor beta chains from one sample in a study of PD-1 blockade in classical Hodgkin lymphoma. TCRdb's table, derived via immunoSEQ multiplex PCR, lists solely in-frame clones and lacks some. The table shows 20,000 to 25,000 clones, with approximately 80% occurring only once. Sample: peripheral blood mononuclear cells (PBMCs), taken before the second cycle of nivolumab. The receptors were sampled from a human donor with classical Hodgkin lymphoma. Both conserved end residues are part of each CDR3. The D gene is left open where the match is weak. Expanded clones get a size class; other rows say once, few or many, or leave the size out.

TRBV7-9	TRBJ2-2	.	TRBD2	CASSVLAQNTGELFF	TGTGCCAGCAGCGTACTAGCGCAGAACACCGGGGAGCTGTTTTTT
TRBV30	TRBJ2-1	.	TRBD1	CASFGDRADEQFF	TGTGCCTCCTTCGGGGACAGGGCGGATGAGCAGTTCTTC
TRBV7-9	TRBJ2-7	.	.	CASSLVHEQYF	TGTGCCAGCAGCTTAGTTCACGAGCAGTACTTC
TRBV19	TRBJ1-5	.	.	CASSIEAGYNQPQHF	TGTGCCAGTAGTATAGAGGCCGGGTACAATCAGCCCCAGCATTTT
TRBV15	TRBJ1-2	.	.	CATSREGTLELQNYGYTF	TGTGCCACCAGCAGAGAGGGGACACTTGAGCTTCAAAACTATGGCTACACCTTC
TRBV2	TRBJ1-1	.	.	CASSWRRDSTEAFF	TGTGCCAGCAGTTGGCGCAGGGATAGCACTGAAGCTTTCTTT
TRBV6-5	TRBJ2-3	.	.	CASKSGVDTQYF	TGTGCCAGCAAATCAGGGGTGGATACGCAGTATTTT
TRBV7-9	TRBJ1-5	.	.	CASSSSWDDSNQPQHF	TGTGCCAGCAGCTCAAGTTGGGACGATAGCAATCAGCCCCAGCATTTT
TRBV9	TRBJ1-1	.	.	CASSVGIGGGPTEAFF	TGTGCCAGCAGCGTAGGAATTGGTGGGGGCCCCACTGAAGCTTTCTTT
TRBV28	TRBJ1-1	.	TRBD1	CASSYSPGTGVSLWTEAFF	TGTGCCAGCAGTTATTCACCCGGGACAGGGGTGAGTTTGTGGACTGAAGCTTTCTTT
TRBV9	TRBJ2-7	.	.	CASSVTEGYEQYF	TGTGCCAGCAGCGTAACGGAAGGATACGAGCAGTACTTC
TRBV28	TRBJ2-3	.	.	CASSSPGGGPRDTQYF	TGTGCCAGCAGTTCCCCAGGGGGAGGGCCAAGAGATACGCAGTATTTT
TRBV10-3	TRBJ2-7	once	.	CAIMAGWAYEQYF	TGTGCCATCATGGCAGGGTGGGCCTACGAGCAGTACTTC
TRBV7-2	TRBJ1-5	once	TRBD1	CASSLVGGADQPQHF	TGTGCCAGCAGCTTAGTAGGGGGCGCTGATCAGCCCCAGCATTTT
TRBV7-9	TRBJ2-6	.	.	CASSLPPTGANVLTF	TGTGCCAGCAGCTTACCCCCCACCGGGGCCAACGTCCTGACTTTC
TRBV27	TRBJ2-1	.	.	CASSLLSHGPEVPPNEQFF	TGTGCCAGCAGTTTACTATCCCATGGACCCGAAGTGCCACCCAATGAGCAGTTCTTC
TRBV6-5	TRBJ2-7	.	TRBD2	CASSYIAGATYEQYF	TGTGCCAGCAGTTACATAGCGGGAGCCACCTACGAGCAGTACTTC
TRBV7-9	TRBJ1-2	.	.	CASSQEGGRMNGYTF	TGTGCCAGCAGCCAGGAAGGCGGCAGAATGAATGGCTACACCTTC
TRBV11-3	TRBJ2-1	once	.	CASSLRGGEQFF	TGTGCCAGCAGCCTCCGAGGCGGGGAGCAGTTCTTC
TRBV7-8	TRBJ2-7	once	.	CASRNRGGNEQYF	TGTGCCAGCAGAAACCGAGGGGGGAACGAGCAGTACTTC